This T cell receptor (beta chain) derives from a study of CD8 T cells in Susac syndrome. Germline lookup yields CDR1 KGHSH and CDR2 LQKENI. Between the trimmed V and J ends, which lost 1 base and 1 base, there was a span of 4 bases. The CDR3 totals 13 residues. When the RNA was reverse transcribed, random hexamers were used with an input of roughly 0.5 to 1 ug. A single record per CDR3 protein comes from TCRdb applying MiXCR to the immunoSEQ multiplex PCR reads. The repertoire has about 240,000 distinct CDR3 sequences, around 96% of them found once; the top ten carry approximately 0.094%. Sequencing input: CD4+ T cells from PBMCs. The source of this sequence is a human donor with Susac syndrome. This sequence joins TRBV18 and TRBJ1-1; D gene unclear. CDR3 sequence: CASSPLENTEAFF. As DNA, the CDR3 is TGTGCCAGCTCACCACTAGAGAACACTGAAGCTTTCTTT.